This TCR beta chain is from a study of T cells in Graves' hyperthyroidism and ophthalmopathy. In germline, CDR1 is LNHNV, CDR2 YYDKDF (reference sequence). The CDR3 has 14 amino acids. V lost 1 base and J 8 bases, leaving 14 bases between the germline ends. Amplified TCR beta CDR3 regions derived from RNA transcripts. HTBI primers drove first-round RT-PCR of the TCR CDR3. TCRdb re-derived calls from the multiplex PCR reads in MiXCR, one entry per CDR3 protein. Of about 350,000 distinct CDR3 sequences listed, around 18% were seen once; the top ten hold 15% to 18%. This clonotype has a count of ten or more.

The J gene is TRBJ1-2, the V gene TRBV15; TRBD1 might be the D (6 bases). The TCR was taken from a woman aged 35 to 49 with Graves' ophthalmopathy. The specimen was blood. CDR3 loop: CATSRAAGAAGYTF. The CDR3 coding sequence is TGTGCCACCAGCAGAGCTGCGGGGGCTGCCGGCTACACCTTC.